Reported below is one T cell receptor (beta chain). The antigen is unknown. This record comes from a study of cytotoxic CD8 clonotypes in ibrutinib-treated CLL. Study-level findings and limits: Treatment saw public clonotypes, which were uncommon, either contract or stay stable.

The table came from immunoSEQ multiplex PCR; TCRdb's copy has only in-frame clones and leaves some out. Here the sample spans 140,000 to 150,000 clones, more than 75% being singletons. CDR1 is MNHEY and CDR2 is SMNVEV in the germline V gene (reference sequence). With 3 bases clipped from V and 6 bases from J, the junction kept 7 bases outside the gene matches. The CDR3 consists of 14 residues. The gene calls are TRBV27 and TRBJ2-7, with 8 bases lining up with TRBD2. This specimen was PBMCs, taken after 24 months of ibrutinib treatment. The sequence was collected from a human donor with chronic lymphocytic leukemia. CDR3 in DNA: TGTGCCAGCAGTTTCACCGGGACTAGGGGCGAGCAGTACTTC. Residues: CASSFTGTRGEQYF.